The T cell receptor beta chain under discussion was sequenced for a study of cytomegalovirus exposure and HLA in healthy donors. Study background: HLA-typed donors were the source of about 85 million unique TCRs held in an early data release.

This CDR3 comprises 15 residues. Germline V gene lookup returns CDR1 SGHRS and CDR2 YFSETQ. Notes on the study in general: The authors later linked a missense DCLRE1C variant to TCR beta V- and J-gene trimming. In an earlier analysis, about 90% or about 30%: the productive usage of most TCR beta V segments.

Primers included in the PCR were 60 Vbeta and 13 Jbeta primers. Sequencing was performed with immunoSEQ multiplex PCR; in TCRdb, only in-frame clones are kept and a portion is missing. The sample has about 78,000 clones, 72% seen once; the top ten hold around 10%. With regard to this clone: Its antigen is as yet unknown. At one of its ends the junction is not consistent with the germline gene, which may arise from a read error.

This chain joins TRBV5-1 and TRBJ1-1, with a possible D match to TRBD1 (6 bases). The material sequenced was PBMCs. This TCR was recovered from a woman in her thirties or forties in good health and CMV-seropositive. The CDR3 DNA follows: TGCGCCAGCAGATTGGATGACAGGTTGAACACTGAAGCTTTCTTT. This sequence encodes CASRLDDRLNTEAFF.